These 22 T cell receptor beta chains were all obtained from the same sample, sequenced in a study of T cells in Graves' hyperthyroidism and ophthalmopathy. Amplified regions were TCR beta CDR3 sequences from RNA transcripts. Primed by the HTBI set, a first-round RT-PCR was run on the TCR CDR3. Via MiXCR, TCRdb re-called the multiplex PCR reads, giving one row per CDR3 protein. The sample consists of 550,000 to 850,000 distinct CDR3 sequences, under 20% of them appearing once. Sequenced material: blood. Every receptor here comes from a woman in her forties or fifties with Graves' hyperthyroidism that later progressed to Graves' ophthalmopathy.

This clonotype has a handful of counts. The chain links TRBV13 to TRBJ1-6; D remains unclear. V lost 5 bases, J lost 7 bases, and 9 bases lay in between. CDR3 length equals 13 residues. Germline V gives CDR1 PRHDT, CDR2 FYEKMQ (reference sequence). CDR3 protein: CASSPPENSPLHF. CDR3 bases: TGTGCCAGCAGCCCCCCAGAAAATTCACCCCTCCACTTT.

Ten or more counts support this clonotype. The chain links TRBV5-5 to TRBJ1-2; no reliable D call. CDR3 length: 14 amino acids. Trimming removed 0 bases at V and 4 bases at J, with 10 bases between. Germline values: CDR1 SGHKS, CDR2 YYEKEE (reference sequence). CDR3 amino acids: CASSLVSGPYGYTF. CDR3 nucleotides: TGTGCCAGCAGCTTGGTATCCGGACCCTATGGCTACACCTTC. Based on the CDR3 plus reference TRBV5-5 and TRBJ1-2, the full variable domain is DAGVTQSPTHLIKTRGQQVTLRCSPISGHKSVSWYQQVLGQGPQFIFQYYEKEERGRGNFPDRFSARQFPNYSSELNVNALLLGDSALYLCASSLVSGPYGYTFGSGTRLTVV.

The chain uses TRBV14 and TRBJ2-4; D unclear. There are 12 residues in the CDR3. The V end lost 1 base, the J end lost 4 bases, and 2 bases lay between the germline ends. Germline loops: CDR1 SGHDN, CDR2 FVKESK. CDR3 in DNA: TGTGCCAGCAGCCAAGGGAAAAACATTCAGTACTTC. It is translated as CASSQGKNIQYF.

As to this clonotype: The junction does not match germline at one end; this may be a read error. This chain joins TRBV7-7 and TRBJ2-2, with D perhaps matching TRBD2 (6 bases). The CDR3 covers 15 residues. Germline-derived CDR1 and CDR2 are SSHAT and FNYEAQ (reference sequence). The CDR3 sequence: CASTQVGGNTGELFF. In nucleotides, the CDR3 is TGTGCTAGCACCCAAGTGGGGGGGAACACCGGGGAGCTGTTTTTT.

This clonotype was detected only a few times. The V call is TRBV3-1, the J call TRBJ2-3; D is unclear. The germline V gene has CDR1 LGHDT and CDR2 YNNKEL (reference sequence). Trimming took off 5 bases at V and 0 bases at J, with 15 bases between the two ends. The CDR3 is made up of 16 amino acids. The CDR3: CASSLRNRLSTDTQYF. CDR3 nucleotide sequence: TGTGCCAGCAGCTTGCGAAACCGCTTAAGCACAGATACGCAGTATTTT.

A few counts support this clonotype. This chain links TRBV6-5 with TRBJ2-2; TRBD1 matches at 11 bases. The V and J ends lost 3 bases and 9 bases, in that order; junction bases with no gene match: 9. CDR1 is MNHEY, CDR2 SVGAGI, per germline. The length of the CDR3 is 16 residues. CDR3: CASSYRPGQGDRELFF. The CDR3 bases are TGTGCCAGCAGTTATAGACCGGGACAGGGGGATCGGGAGCTGTTTTTT.

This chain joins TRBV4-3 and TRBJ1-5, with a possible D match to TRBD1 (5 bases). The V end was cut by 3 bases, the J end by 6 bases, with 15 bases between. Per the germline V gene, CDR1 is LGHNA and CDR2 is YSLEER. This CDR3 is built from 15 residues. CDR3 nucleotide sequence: TGCGCCAGCAGCCAGGTCGCGGGGGGATCTCAGCCCCAGCATTTT. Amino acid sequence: CASSQVAGGSQPQHF.

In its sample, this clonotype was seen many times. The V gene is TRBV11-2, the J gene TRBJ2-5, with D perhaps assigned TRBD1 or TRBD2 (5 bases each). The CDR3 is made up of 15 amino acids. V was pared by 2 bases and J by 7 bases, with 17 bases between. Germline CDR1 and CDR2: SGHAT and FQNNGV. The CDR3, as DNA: TGTGCCAGCAGCTTAACTCCGGGACCCGGTGTGACCCAGTACTTC. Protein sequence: CASSLTPGPGVTQYF.

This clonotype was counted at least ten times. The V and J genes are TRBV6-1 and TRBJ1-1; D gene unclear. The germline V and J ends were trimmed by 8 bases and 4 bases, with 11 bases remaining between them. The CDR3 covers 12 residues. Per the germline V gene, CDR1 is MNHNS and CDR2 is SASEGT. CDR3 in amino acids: CASGPFGTEAFF. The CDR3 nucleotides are TGTGCCAGCGGGCCTTTCGGCACTGAAGCTTTCTTT.

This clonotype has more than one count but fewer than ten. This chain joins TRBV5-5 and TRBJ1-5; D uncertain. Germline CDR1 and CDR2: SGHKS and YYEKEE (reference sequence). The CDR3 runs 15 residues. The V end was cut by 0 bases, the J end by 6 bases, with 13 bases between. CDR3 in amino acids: CASSLGAGIGQPQHF. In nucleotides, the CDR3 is TGTGCCAGCAGCTTGGGGGCGGGAATCGGTCAGCCCCAGCATTTT.

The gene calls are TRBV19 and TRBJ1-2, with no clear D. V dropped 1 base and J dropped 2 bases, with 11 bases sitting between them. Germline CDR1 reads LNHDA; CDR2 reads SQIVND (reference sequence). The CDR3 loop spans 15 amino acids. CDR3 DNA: TGTGCCAGTAGTATAGTTCCAGGACCCAACTATGGCTACACCTTC. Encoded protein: CASSIVPGPNYGYTF.

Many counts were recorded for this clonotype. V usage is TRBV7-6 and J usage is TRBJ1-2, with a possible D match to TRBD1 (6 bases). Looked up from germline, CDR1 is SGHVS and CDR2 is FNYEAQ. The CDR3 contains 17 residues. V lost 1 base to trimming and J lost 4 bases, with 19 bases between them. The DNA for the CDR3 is TGTGCCAGCAGCTTAGGACCGTCGGGGGCGTCAAGCTATGGCTACACCTTC. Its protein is CASSLGPSGASSYGYTF.

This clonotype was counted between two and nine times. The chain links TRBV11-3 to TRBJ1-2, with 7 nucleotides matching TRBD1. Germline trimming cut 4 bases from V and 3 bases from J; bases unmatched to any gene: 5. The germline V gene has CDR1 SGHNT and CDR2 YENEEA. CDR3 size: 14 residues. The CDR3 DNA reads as TGTGCCAGCAGCTCCACCAGGGGGGACTATGGCTACACCTTC. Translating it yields CASSSTRGDYGYTF.

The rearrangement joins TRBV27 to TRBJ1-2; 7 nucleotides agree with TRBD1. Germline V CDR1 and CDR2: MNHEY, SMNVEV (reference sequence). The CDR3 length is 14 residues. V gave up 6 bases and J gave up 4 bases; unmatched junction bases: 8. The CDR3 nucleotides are TGTGCCAGCAGGAATATCGGGACAGTCTATGGCTACACCTTC. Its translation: CASRNIGTVYGYTF.

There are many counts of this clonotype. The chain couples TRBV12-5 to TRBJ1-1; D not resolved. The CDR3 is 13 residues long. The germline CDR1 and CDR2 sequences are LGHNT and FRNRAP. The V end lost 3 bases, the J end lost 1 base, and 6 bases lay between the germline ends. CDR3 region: CASGLMENTEAFF. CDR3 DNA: TGTGCTAGTGGTTTAATGGAGAACACTGAAGCTTTCTTT.

CDR3 in amino acids: CSAPGDYRNTGELFF. CDR3 in DNA: TGCAGTGCCCCCGGGGACTACCGGAACACCGGGGAGCTGTTTTTT. The chain carries TRBV20-1 and TRBJ2-2; 7 nucleotides agree with TRBD2. Germline V CDR1 and CDR2: DFQATT, SNEGSKA (reference sequence). V gave up 6 bases and J gave up 1 base; unmatched junction bases: 8. The CDR3 runs to 15 residues.

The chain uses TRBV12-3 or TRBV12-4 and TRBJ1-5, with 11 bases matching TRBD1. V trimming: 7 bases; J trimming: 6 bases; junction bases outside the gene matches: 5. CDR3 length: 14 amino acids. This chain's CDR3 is CASTKGTGGQPQHF. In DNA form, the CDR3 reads TGTGCCAGCACCAAGGGGACAGGGGGTCAGCCCCAGCATTTT.

CDR3 sequence reads: CAWSVIGWERGSPITYNEQFF. In nucleotides, the CDR3 is TGTGCCTGGAGTGTTATAGGATGGGAGCGGGGGAGCCCGATTACCTACAATGAGCAGTTCTTC. The chain links TRBV30 to TRBJ2-1, with 8 nucleotides matching TRBD2. The CDR3 consists of 21 residues. The trim removed 0 bases at V and 2 bases at J, leaving 21 bases unmatched. Germline CDR1 is GTSNPN and CDR2 is SVGIG (reference sequence).

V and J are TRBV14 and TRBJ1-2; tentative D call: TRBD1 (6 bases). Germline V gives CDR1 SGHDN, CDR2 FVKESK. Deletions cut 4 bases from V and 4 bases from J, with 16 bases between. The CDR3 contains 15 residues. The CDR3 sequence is CASSRAGTKVYGYTF. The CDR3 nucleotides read TGTGCCAGCAGCCGAGCTGGGACAAAGGTCTATGGCTACACCTTC.

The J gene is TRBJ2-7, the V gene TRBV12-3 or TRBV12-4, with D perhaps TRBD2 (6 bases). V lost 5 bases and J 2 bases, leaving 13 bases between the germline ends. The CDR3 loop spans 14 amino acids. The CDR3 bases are TGTGCCAGCAGTCTAAGCGGGTTCCCCTACGAGCAGTACTTC. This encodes CASSLSGFPYEQYF.

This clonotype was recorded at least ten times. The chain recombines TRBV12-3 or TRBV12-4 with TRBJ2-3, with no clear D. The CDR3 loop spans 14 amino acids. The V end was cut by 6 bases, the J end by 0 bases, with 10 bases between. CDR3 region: CASRKDHSTDTQYF. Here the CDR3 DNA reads TGTGCCAGCAGAAAGGACCATAGCACAGATACGCAGTATTTT.

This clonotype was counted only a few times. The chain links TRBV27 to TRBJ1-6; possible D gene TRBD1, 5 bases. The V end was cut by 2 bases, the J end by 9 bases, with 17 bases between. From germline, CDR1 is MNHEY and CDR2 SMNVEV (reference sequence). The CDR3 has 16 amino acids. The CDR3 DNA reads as TGTGCCAGCAGTTTACGTCCGAGACAGCCAGTTTCACCCCTCCACTTT. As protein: CASSLRPRQPVSPLHF.